Shown below are 22 T cell receptor beta chains from a single sample sequenced in a study of identical twins. TCRdb reanalysed the 5' RACE reads using MiXCR and keeps one entry per CDR3 protein. The data hold approximately 1.8 million distinct CDR3 sequences, with under 35% observed a single time. Sequenced sample: cord blood. These receptors were taken from a newborn girl in good health.

The chain couples TRBV7-8 to TRBJ1-5; tentatively, D is TRBD1 (5 bases). Trimming cost V 1 base and J 5 bases, with 15 bases left between them. Germline V gene data show CDR1 as SGHVS and CDR2 as FQNEAQ. The CDR3 sequence is 16 residues long. The CDR3 DNA sequence: TGTGCCAGCAGCTTAGGTCGGAGGGGTGGGGATCAGCCCCAGCATTTT. It specifies CASSLGRRGGDQPQHF.

This clonotype was found a few times. The chain has TRBV7-2 and TRBJ1-4; D is unresolved. The germline V gene has CDR1 SGHTA and CDR2 FQGNSA. The CDR3 length is 16 residues. V gave up 1 base and J gave up 5 bases, with 14 bases separating them. CDR3: CASSLVAGRSNEKLFF. In DNA form, the CDR3 reads TGTGCCAGCAGCTTAGTGGCGGGGAGGAGCAATGAAAAACTGTTTTTT. The complete variable domain, with remaining parts taken from reference TRBV7-2 and TRBJ1-4, reads GAGVSQSPSNKVTEKGKDVELRCDPISGHTALYWYRQSLGQGLEFLIYFQGNSAPDKSGLPSDRFSAERTGGSVSTLTIQRTQQEDSAVYLCASSLVAGRSNEKLFFGSGTQLSVL.

The rearrangement links TRBV21-1 to TRBJ1-5; no check of the table's D call, TRBD1, against the DNA was made. TRBV21-1 is an annotated pseudogene. The CDR3 has 16 residues. In nucleotides, the CDR3 is TGTGCCAGCAGCCCGACAGGGGGCCTAAGCAATCAGCCCCAGCATTTT. Its translation: CASSPTGGLSNQPQHF.

This clonotype has a handful of counts. The junction departs from the called germline gene at one end, perhaps through a read error. The genes are TRBV5-8 and TRBJ2-7; TRBD1 agrees at 7 bases. Germline CDR1 and CDR2: SGHTS and YDEGEE. CDR3 length equals 13 residues. The CDR3 region is CARSLRDSYEQYF. The CDR3 DNA sequence: TGTGCCCGCAGCTTACGGGACAGCTACGAGCAGTACTTC.

This clonotype was seen a handful of times. The V and J genes are TRBV12-3 or TRBV12-4 and TRBJ1-6, with 7 bases fitting TRBD1. J lost 8 bases, V lost 6 bases, and 7 bases had no gene match. The CDR3 runs to 14 residues. CDR3 amino acids: CASSLGQFYSPLHF. The CDR3 nucleotides read TGTGCCAGCAGCCTGGGACAGTTCTATTCACCCCTCCACTTT.

The chain recombines TRBV12-3 or TRBV12-4 with TRBJ1-2; D not resolved. Trimming shortened V by 5 bases and J by 6 bases, and 7 bases separated the two germline ends. This CDR3 contains 11 residues. The CDR3 sequence: CASSVGNGYTF. CDR3 DNA sequence: TGTGCCAGCAGTGTGGGGAATGGCTACACCTTC.

The rearrangement joins TRBV7-2 to TRBJ2-7, with D possibly matching TRBD2 (6 bases). This CDR3 is 15 amino acids long. V was pared by 5 bases and J by 7 bases, with 21 bases between. The V gene's germline CDR1 is SGHTA and CDR2 FQGNSA. This CDR3 reads CASSRESRGYNEQYF. CDR3 nucleotide sequence: TGTGCCAGCAGCCGAGAGTCTCGGGGGTACAATGAGCAGTACTTC. The full variable domain, with the rest looked up from reference TRBV7-2 and TRBJ2-7, is GAGVSQSPSNKVTEKGKDVELRCDPISGHTALYWYRQSLGQGLEFLIYFQGNSAPDKSGLPSDRFSAERTGGSVSTLTIQRTQQEDSAVYLCASSRESRGYNEQYFGPGTRLTVT.

This clonotype was observed a handful of times. This chain joins TRBV12-3 or TRBV12-4 and TRBJ1-4, with a possible D match to TRBD1 (5 bases). V was trimmed by 2 bases and J by 5 bases, leaving 15 bases between them. There are 16 residues in the CDR3. In nucleotides, the CDR3 is TGTGCCAGCAGTTTATTCCCGGGACGCGGCAATGAAAAACTGTTTTTT. Its protein product is CASSLFPGRGNEKLFF.

Note on this clonotype: A much larger clone lies a single base off, so this may be a read error. The V and J genes are TRBV10-2 and TRBJ1-2; the D is unclear. This CDR3 is built from 13 residues. Germline V CDR1 and CDR2: WSHSY, SAAADI. The chain's CDR3 is CASSPGNNYGYIF. CDR3 nucleotides: TGCGCCAGCAGCCCCGGGAATAACTATGGCTACATCTTC.

The chain combines TRBV29-1 with TRBJ1-6; 9 bases match TRBD1. V shed 5 bases and J 7 bases; nucleotides not matched to a gene: 6. CDR1 is SQVTM, CDR2 ANQGSEA, per germline. The CDR3 has 14 amino acids. CDR3 DNA: TGCAGCGTTACTCTCGGGACAGGGAATTCACCCCTCCACTTT. Protein product: CSVTLGTGNSPLHF. Full variable domain (outside the CDR3, taken from reference TRBV29-1 and TRBJ1-6): SAVISQKPSRDICQRGTSLTIQCQVDSQVTMMFWYRQQPGQSLTLIATANQGSEATYESGFVIDKFPISRPNLTFSTLTVSNMSPEDSSIYLCSVTLGTGNSPLHFGNGTRLTVT.

This clonotype was seen only a few times. The rearrangement uses TRBV7-2 and TRBJ2-3, with D uncertain. V dropped 5 bases and J dropped 2 bases, with 8 bases sitting between them. This CDR3 is built from 13 residues. Germline V gene data show CDR1 as SGHTA and CDR2 as FQGNSA. The CDR3 sequence: CASSPYYTDTQYF. The CDR3 DNA sequence: TGTGCCAGCAGCCCCTATTACACAGATACGCAGTATTTT.

This clonotype was seen more than once but under ten times. The chain has TRBV7-2 and TRBJ2-1; TRBD1 aligns across 9 bases. V shed 5 bases, J shed 4 bases, and the junction held 9 bases outside the gene matches. Per the germline V gene, CDR1 is SGHTA and CDR2 is FQGNSA. The CDR3 loop spans 16 amino acids. The CDR3 region is CASSLMWTGVYNEQFF. CDR3 in DNA: TGTGCCAGCAGCCTAATGTGGACAGGGGTATACAATGAGCAGTTCTTC.

The chain is built from TRBV3-1 and TRBJ1-2; D uncertain. V gave up 8 bases and J gave up 0 bases, with 10 bases separating them. Germline V gene sequence: CDR1 LGHDT, CDR2 YNNKEL (reference sequence). The CDR3 extends over 13 amino acids. Here the CDR3 reads CASESDPNYGYTF. CDR3 nucleotide sequence: TGTGCCAGCGAGAGCGACCCTAACTATGGCTACACCTTC.

This clonotype has more than one count but fewer than ten. The J gene is TRBJ2-1, the V gene TRBV20-1; TRBD2 aligns across 8 bases. The CDR3 totals 14 residues. J gave up 7 bases and V 3 bases, and 8 bases lay outside the gene matches. Germline values: CDR1 DFQATT, CDR2 SNEGSKA (reference sequence). The CDR3 is CSASDSGVRNEQFF. CDR3 in DNA: TGCAGTGCTAGCGATAGCGGGGTTAGGAATGAGCAGTTCTTC.

The V call is TRBV9, the J call TRBJ2-1; 8 bases fit TRBD2. Germline CDR1 is SGDLS and CDR2 is YYNGEE. This CDR3 region has 15 residues. Trimming took 1 base from V and 2 from J; bases not matched to a gene: 2. CDR3 region: CASSVYSGAYNEQFF. The CDR3, as DNA: TGTGCCAGCAGCGTATATAGCGGGGCCTACAATGAGCAGTTCTTC.

The rearrangement uses TRBV20-1 and TRBJ2-5, with 10 bases that match TRBD1. Looked up from germline, CDR1 is DFQATT and CDR2 is SNEGSKA (reference sequence). This CDR3 spans 15 amino acids. The ends lost 5 bases at V and 2 bases at J; junction bases unmatched: 8. The CDR3 DNA reads TGCAGTGCTCGATTGACAGGGGGCTATCAAGAGACCCAGTACTTC. It specifies CSARLTGGYQETQYF.

The rearrangement joins TRBV29-1 to TRBJ2-1, with D perhaps TRBD1 or TRBD2 (6 bases each). V shed 7 bases and J shed 8 bases, with 15 bases lying between them. Germline CDR1 SQVTM, CDR2 ANQGSEA. The CDR3 consists of 12 residues. CDR3 region: CSGGTRAYEQFF. CDR3 bases: TGCAGCGGCGGGACACGGGCGTATGAGCAGTTCTTC.

The V gene is TRBV20-1, the J gene TRBJ2-3; 13 bases agree with TRBD2. Germline V CDR1 and CDR2: DFQATT, SNEGSKA (reference sequence). The CDR3 has 17 residues. J gave up 2 bases and V 0 bases, and 5 bases lay outside the gene matches. The CDR3 DNA reads TGCAGTGCTAGAGATCCGGGACTAGCGGGGTACACAGATACGCAGTATTTT. Translated: CSARDPGLAGYTDTQYF.

This clonotype was counted a few times. V is TRBV11-1 and J is TRBJ2-7; D is unclear. Germline loops: CDR1 SGHAT, CDR2 FQDESV (reference sequence). Trimming stripped 3 bases from V and 2 bases from J, with 8 bases between. The CDR3 totals 13 residues. The CDR3 region has the DNA TGTGCCAGCAGCTTTTTCTTCACCTACGAGCAGTACTTC. Translation gives CASSFFFTYEQYF.

This chain connects TRBV2 to TRBJ2-7; 7 bases fit TRBD2. The CDR3 spans 16 residues. The ends lost 7 bases at V and 0 bases at J; junction bases unmatched: 12. In germline, CDR1 is SNHLY, CDR2 FYNNEI. In DNA form, the CDR3 reads TGTGCCAGCATCGGGTCTAGCGGTTCGAGCTCCTACGAGCAGTACGTC. Amino acid sequence: CASIGSSGSSSYEQYV.

A few counts support this clonotype. The rearrangement uses TRBV27 and TRBJ2-1; 9 bases are shared with TRBD2. Germline V gene lookup returns CDR1 MNHEY and CDR2 SMNVEV (reference sequence). The CDR3 sequence is 15 residues long. V shed 3 bases and J 6 bases; nucleotides not matched to a gene: 6. CDR3 sequence: CASSLTGLARNEQFF. DNA for the CDR3: TGTGCCAGCAGTTTGACGGGACTAGCCCGCAATGAGCAGTTCTTC.

Many counts were recorded for this clonotype. The rearrangement links TRBV28 to TRBJ2-4; 14 bases are shared with TRBD2. Germline loops: CDR1 MDHEN, CDR2 SYDVKM. CDR3 size: 16 residues. The trim removed 5 bases at V and 8 bases at J, leaving 8 bases unmatched. In DNA form, the CDR3 reads TGTGCCAGCAGTCCGGGGACTAGCGGGAGTCGGGACATTCAGTACTTC. Translated: CASSPGTSGSRDIQYF.